These T cell receptor beta chains were read from a single sample in a study of Tregs in tolerant kidney transplant recipients. Assay used: immunoSEQ multiplex PCR; TCRdb lists only in-frame clones, some missing. The sample holds fewer than 95,000 clones, approximately 93% seen once. Sample: CD4+ T cells from blood (PBMCs), taken 12 months after the transplant. The receptors shown here come from a human patient who received a combined kidney and bone marrow transplant. The graft donor may be the source of some T cells. CDR3s include the opening cysteine and the closing phenylalanine or tryptophan. The D gene is left open where the match is weak. Not all rows give a size; the values are once, few, many and, for expanded clones, a class.

v_gene	abundance	d_gene	j_gene	len	CDR3nt	CDR3aa
TRBV28	-	TRBD1	TRBJ1-5	17	TGTGCCAGCAGGAAACCGGGACAGGGTCTTGGTAATCAGCCCCAGCATTTT	CASRKPGQGLGNQPQHF
TRBV11-1	-	-	TRBJ2-1	11	TGTGCCAGCAGCTTTCTCAATGAGCAGTTCTTC	CASSFLNEQFF
TRBV19	-	-	TRBJ2-3	16	TGTGCCAGTAGTATAAACGGGGAGCTTAGCACAGATACGCAGTATTTT	CASSINGELSTDTQYF
TRBV2	-	-	TRBJ2-1	11	TGTGCCAGCCTGCGCGTCTTTCGGCAGTTCTTC	CASLRVFRQFF
TRBV7-2	-	TRBD1	TRBJ2-2	16	TGTGCTAGCAGCTTGGTGTTCAGGGGGCGGGCCGGGGAGCTGTTTTTT	CASSLVFRGRAGELFF
TRBV7-2	-	TRBD2	TRBJ2-3	15	TGTGCCAGCAGCCTCACTAGCGGATCGATGAATACGCAGTATTTT	CASSLTSGSMNTQYF
TRBV5-1	-	TRBD1	TRBJ1-2	15	TGCGCCAGCAGCCCGACAGGGGGAGGAAACTATGGATACACCTTC	CASSPTGGGNYGYTF
TRBV6-4	once	-	TRBJ2-6	17	TGTGCCAGCAGTGCCGGGGGGCCCCGCTCTGGGGCCAACGTCCTGACTTTC	CASSAGGPRSGANVLTF
TRBV18	-	-	TRBJ2-7	14	TGTGCCAGCTCACCGACGCGGGATCCCTACGAGCAGTACTTC	CASSPTRDPYEQYF
TRBV6-5	-	-	TRBJ2-5	14	TGTGCCAGCAACTTGCTGGGGGCTCAAGAGACCCAGTACTTC	CASNLLGAQETQYF
TRBV5-1	-	-	TRBJ2-7	15	TGCGCCAGCAGCCTGGACATTTCTTCATTCTACGAGCAGTACTTC	CASSLDISSFYEQYF
TRBV28	-	-	TRBJ1-5	14	TGTGCCAGCAGAAAGGGACGGGAGAATCAGCCCCAGCATTTT	CASRKGRENQPQHF
TRBV10-3	-	TRBD1	TRBJ2-7	13	TGTGCCACCGTCCGGGACAGGGAAGCCGAGCAGTACTTC	CATVRDREAEQYF
TRBV9	-	-	TRBJ1-4	17	TGTGCCAGCAGCGTAGGGGGACAAGAAGGAAGGGCCGAAAAACTGTTTTTT	CASSVGGQEGRAEKLFF